This TCR beta chain was documented in a study of blood T cell repertoires in COVID-19. Individuals drawn from 24 US areas were roughly 18 to 100 years old. Cohorts were based on clinical histories the participants reported. V lost 4 bases, J lost 6 bases, and 6 bases stayed unmatched. The CDR3 contains 14 residues. Germline-derived CDR1 and CDR2 are MNHEY and SMNVEV (reference sequence). Generated by immunoSEQ multiplex PCR, the TCRdb table keeps only in-frame clones and is missing some. Here the sample spans approximately 220,000 clones, roughly 85% being singletons. The specimen was PBMCs or T cells enriched from blood (not recorded which). V usage is TRBV27 and J usage is TRBJ2-1; 7 bases are a match to TRBD2. The TCR originated in a woman aged 40 to 50 with acute COVID-19. CDR3 sequence reads: CASSSAGDGNEQFF. The CDR3 DNA sequence: TGTGCCAGCAGTTCGGCGGGAGATGGCAATGAGCAGTTCTTC.